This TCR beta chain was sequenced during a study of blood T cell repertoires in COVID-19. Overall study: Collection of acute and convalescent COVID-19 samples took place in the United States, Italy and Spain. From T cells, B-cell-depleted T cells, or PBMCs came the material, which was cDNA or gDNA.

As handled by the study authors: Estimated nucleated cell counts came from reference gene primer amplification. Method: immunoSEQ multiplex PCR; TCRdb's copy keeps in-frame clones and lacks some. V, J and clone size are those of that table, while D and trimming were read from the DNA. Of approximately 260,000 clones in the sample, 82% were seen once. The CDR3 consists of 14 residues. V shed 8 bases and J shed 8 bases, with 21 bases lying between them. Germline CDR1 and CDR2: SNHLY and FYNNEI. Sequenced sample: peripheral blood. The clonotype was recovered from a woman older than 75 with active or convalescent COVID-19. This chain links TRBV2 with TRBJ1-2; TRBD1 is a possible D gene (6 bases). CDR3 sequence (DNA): TGTGCCAGCCGCAGCGTAGGGGGAGACCGAGGCTACACCTTC. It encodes CASRSVGGDRGYTF.